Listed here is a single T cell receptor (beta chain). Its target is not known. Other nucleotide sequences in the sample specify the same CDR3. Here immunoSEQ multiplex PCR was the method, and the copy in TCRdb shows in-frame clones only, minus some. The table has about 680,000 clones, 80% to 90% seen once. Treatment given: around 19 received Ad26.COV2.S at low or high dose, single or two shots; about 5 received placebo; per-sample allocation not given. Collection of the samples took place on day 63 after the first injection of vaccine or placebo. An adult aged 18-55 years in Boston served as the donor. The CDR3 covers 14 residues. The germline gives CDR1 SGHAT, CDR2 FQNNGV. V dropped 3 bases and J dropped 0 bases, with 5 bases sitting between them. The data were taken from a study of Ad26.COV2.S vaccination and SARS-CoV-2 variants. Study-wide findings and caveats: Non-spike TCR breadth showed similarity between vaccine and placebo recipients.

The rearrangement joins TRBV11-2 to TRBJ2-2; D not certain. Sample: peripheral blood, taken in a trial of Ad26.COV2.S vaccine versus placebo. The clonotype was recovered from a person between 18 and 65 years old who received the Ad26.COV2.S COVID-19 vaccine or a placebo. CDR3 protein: CASSLGANTGELFF. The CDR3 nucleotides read TGTGCCAGCAGCTTGGGTGCGAACACCGGGGAGCTGTTTTTT.